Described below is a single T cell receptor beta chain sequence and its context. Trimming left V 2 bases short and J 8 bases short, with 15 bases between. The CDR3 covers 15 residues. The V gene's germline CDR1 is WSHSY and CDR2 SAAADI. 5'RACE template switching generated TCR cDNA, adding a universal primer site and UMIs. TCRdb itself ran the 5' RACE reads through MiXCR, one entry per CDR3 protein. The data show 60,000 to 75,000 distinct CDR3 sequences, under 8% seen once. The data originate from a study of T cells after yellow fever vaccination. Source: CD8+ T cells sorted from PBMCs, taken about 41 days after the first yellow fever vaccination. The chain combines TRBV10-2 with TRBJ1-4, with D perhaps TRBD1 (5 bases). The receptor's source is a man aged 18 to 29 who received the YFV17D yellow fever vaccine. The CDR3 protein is CASSEGAVAAEKLFF. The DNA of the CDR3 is TGCGCCAGCAGTGAGGGGGCAGTGGCAGCCGAAAAACTGTTTTTT.